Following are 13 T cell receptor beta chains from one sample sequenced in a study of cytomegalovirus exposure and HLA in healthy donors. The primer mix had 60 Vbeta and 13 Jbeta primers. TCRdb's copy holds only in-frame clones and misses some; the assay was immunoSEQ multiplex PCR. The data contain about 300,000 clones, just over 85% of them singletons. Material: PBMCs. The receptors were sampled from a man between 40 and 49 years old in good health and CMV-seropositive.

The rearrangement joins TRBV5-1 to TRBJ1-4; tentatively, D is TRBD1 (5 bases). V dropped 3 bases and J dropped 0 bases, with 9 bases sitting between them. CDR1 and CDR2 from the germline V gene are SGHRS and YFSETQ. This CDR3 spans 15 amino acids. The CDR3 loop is CASSWGDATNEKLFF. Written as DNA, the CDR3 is TGCGCCAGCAGCTGGGGGGACGCAACTAATGAAAAACTGTTTTTT.

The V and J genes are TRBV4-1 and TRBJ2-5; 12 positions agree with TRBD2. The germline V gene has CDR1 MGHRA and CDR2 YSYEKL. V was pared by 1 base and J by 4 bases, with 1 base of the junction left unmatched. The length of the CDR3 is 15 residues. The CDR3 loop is CASSQGGLAGETQYF. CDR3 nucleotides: TGCGCCAGCAGCCAAGGGGGACTAGCGGGAGAGACCCAGTACTTC.

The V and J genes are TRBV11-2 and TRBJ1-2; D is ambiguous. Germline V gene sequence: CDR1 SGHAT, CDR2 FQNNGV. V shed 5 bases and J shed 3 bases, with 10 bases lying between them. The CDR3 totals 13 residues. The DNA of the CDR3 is TGTGCCAGCAGCCGCAGTCATGACTATGGCTACACCTTC. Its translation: CASSRSHDYGYTF.

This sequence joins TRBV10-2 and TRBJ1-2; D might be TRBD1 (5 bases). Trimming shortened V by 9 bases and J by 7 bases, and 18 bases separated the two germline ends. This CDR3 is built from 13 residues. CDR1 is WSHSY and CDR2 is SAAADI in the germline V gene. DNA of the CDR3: TGCGCCAGTACTGCAGGGCCCGGGGGTGGCTACACCTTC. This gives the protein CASTAGPGGGYTF.

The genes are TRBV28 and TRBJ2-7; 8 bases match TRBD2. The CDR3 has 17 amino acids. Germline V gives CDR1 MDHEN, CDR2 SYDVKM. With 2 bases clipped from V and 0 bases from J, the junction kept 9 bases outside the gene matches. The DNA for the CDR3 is TGTGCCAGCAGTTTAGTTGGCGGGAGGTCTAGCTCCTACGAGCAGTACTTC. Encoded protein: CASSLVGGRSSSYEQYF.

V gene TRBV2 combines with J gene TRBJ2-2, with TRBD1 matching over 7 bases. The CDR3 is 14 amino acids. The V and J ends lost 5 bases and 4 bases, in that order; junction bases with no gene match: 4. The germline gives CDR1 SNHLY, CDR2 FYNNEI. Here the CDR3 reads CASSQGVGTGELFF. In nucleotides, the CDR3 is TGTGCCAGCAGTCAGGGGGTGGGCACCGGGGAGCTGTTTTTT.

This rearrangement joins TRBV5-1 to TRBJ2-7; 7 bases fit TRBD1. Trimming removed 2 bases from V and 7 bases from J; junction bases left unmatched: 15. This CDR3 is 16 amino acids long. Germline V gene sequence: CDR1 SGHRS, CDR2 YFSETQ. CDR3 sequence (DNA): TGCGCCAGCAGCTTACAGACAGGGAGAGGCTCGGGTGAGCAGTACTTC. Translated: CASSLQTGRGSGEQYF.

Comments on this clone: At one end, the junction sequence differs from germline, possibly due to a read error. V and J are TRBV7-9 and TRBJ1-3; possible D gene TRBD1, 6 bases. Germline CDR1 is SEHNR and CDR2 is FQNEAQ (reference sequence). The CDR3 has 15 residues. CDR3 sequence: CSSSWTATSGNTIYF. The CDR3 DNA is TGTTCCAGCAGTTGGACAGCTACGTCTGGAAACACCATATATTTT.

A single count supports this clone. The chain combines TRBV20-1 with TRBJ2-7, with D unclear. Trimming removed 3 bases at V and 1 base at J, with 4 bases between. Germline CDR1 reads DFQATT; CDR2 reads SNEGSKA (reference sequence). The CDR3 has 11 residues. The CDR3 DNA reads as TGCAGTGCTAGTGTATCCTACGAGCAGTACTTC. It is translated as CSASVSYEQYF.

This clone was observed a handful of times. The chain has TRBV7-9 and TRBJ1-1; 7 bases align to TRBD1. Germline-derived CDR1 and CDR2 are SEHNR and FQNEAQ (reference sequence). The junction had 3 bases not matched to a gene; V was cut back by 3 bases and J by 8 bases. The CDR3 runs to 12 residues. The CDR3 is CASSFMDREAFF. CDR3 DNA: TGTGCCAGCAGCTTTATGGACAGGGAAGCTTTCTTT.

This chain's CDR3 is CASSLQWRNTEAFF. DNA for the CDR3: TGTGCCAGCAGTCTCCAGTGGAGGAACACTGAAGCTTTCTTT. J is TRBJ1-1 and V is TRBV28; no definite D call. Germline CDR1 reads MDHEN; CDR2 reads SYDVKM. Trimming took 5 bases from V and 1 from J, leaving 11 bases between them. There are 14 residues in the CDR3.

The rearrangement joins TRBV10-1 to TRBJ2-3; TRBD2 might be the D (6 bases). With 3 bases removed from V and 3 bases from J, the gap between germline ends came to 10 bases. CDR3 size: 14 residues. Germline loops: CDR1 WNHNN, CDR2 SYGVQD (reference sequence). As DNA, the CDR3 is TGCGCCAGCAGTGACCGTCGGGGGACAGATACGCAGTATTTT. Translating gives CASSDRRGTDTQYF.

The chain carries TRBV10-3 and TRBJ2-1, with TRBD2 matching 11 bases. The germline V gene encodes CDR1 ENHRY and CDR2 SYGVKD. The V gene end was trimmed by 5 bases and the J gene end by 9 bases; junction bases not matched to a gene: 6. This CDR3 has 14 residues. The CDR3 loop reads CAISIAGGPSEQFF. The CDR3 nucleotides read TGTGCCATCAGTATAGCGGGAGGGCCTAGTGAGCAGTTCTTC.